This is a list of T cell receptor beta chains from one sample in a study of blood T cell repertoires in COVID-19. Clones were sequenced by immunoSEQ multiplex PCR, and TCRdb holds only the in-frame ones, with some missing. The sample consists of some 140,000 clones, more than 70% of them appearing once. The sequenced sample consisted of PBMCs or T cells enriched from blood (not recorded which). The source is a middle-aged man with acute COVID-19. Both conserved end residues are part of each CDR3. Fields, in order: CDR3 length, D gene, V gene, clone size, J gene, CDR3 DNA, CDR3 protein. The D gene is left open where the match is weak. Size is stated for part of the rows, as once, few or many counts, or as a class when the clone is expanded.

16,TRBD1,TRBV7-9,.,TRBJ2-5,TGTGCCAGCAGCTTAGGCGGGACAGGGGGTCAAGAGACCCAGTACTTC,CASSLGGTGGQETQYF
15,TRBD1,TRBV15,.,TRBJ2-1,TGTGCCACCAGCAGGCGGGACAGGCAAGACAATGAGCAGTTCTTC,CATSRRDRQDNEQFF
15,TRBD1,TRBV7-9,few,TRBJ2-3,TGTGCCAGCACGATATTGACAGGGAGCACAGATACGCAGTATTTT,CASTILTGSTDTQYF
15,TRBD2,TRBV4-3,.,TRBJ2-7,TGCGCCAGCAGCCAACAGGCTAGCGGGTTCTACGAGCAGTACTTC,CASSQQASGFYEQYF
15,TRBD1,TRBV27,.,TRBJ1-2,TGTGCCAGCAGTTTGGTTGGGACAGGAGTTTATGGCTACACCTTC,CASSLVGTGVYGYTF
15,TRBD1,TRBV5-1,.,TRBJ2-2,TGCGCCAGCAGCGACGGGACAGGGAATTCCGGGGAGCTGTTTTTT,CASSDGTGNSGELFF
15,TRBD2,TRBV19,.,TRBJ2-5,TGTGCCAGTAGTCTCGGACTAGCGGGAGGTGAGACCCAGTACTTC,CASSLGLAGGETQYF
14,TRBD1,TRBV18,few,TRBJ1-4,TGTGCCAGCTCACCCCAGGGGGGTTATCAGAAACTGTTTTTT,CASSPQGGYQKLFF
14,TRBD1,TRBV5-1,.,TRBJ2-7,TGCGCCAGCAGCTTAAGACAGGGGAGGTACGAGCAGTACTTC,CASSLRQGRYEQYF
15,.,TRBV4-1,once,TRBJ1-3,TGCGCCAGCAGCCGACTACAGGGCTCTGGAAACACCATATATTTT,CASSRLQGSGNTIYF
15,TRBD2,TRBV11-2,few,TRBJ2-1,TGTGCCAGCAGCTTAAGTAGCGGGGGGGGTCATGAGCAGTTCTTC,CASSLSSGGGHEQFF
15,.,TRBV28,.,TRBJ2-1,TGTGCCAGCAGTTTAAGCCTATCGAACCCCGGTGAGCAGTTCTTC,CASSLSLSNPGEQFF
14,TRBD2,TRBV7-9,.,TRBJ2-1,TGTGCCAGCAGCCTAGCGGGGGGGCACAATGAGCAGTTCTTC,CASSLAGGHNEQFF
15,TRBD1,TRBV28,.,TRBJ1-2,TGTGCCAGCAGTTTGAGTAAGGGGGCGCTGAGTGGCTACACCTTC,CASSLSKGALSGYTF
15,TRBD2,TRBV5-4,.,TRBJ2-7,TGTGCCAGCAGCCGGGGGAGCGGGATGCCCTACGAGCAGTACTTC,CASSRGSGMPYEQYF
14,.,TRBV4-1,.,TRBJ1-1,TGCGCCAGCAGGCGCGGGACGGAAAACACTGAAGCTTTCTTT,CASRRGTENTEAFF
17,.,TRBV7-8,.,TRBJ1-6,TGTGCCAGCAGCTTAGGACTATCCCCAGCTAGTAATTCACCCCTCCACTTT,CASSLGLSPASNSPLHF
13,.,TRBV29-1,once,TRBJ2-5,TGCAGCGTTGCTCAGAATTACCAAGAGACCCAGTACTTC,CSVAQNYQETQYF
12,.,TRBV6-4,.,TRBJ2-3,TGTGCCAGCAGTGACCTAGGAGATACGCAGTATTTT,CASSDLGDTQYF
15,TRBD2,TRBV7-2,.,TRBJ2-1,TGTGCCAGCAGACCTCGACTAGCGGAAGACAATGAGCAGTTCTTC,CASRPRLAEDNEQFF
15,.,TRBV5-4,.,TRBJ1-3,TGTGCCAGCAGCCAAGACACTTACTCTGGAAACACCATATATTTT,CASSQDTYSGNTIYF
15,.,TRBV5-6,.,TRBJ2-5,TGTGCCAGCAGCTTGGGGATAGCGGCAAAAGAGACCCAGTACTTC,CASSLGIAAKETQYF
18,TRBD1,TRBV7-6,.,TRBJ1-3,TGTGCCAGCAGCCTAAGGCGTCCCTCAGGGGGCTCTGGAAACACCATATATTTT,CASSLRRPSGGSGNTIYF
12,.,TRBV12-3/TRBV12-4,few,TRBJ1-1,TGTGCCAGCAGTTCAGGGGACACTGAAGCTTTCTTT,CASSSGDTEAFF
15,TRBD1,TRBV7-9,once,TRBJ1-5,TGTGCCAGCAGCTTAGGTGACAGGGGCCATCAGCCCCAGCATTTT,CASSLGDRGHQPQHF
11,.,TRBV19,.,TRBJ2-2,TGTGCCAGTTCCATTGCCGGGGAGCTGTTTTTT,CASSIAGELFF
15,.,TRBV6-4,.,TRBJ2-1,TGTGCCAGCAGTGACGGTGGGAGGGGGAGCAATGAGCAGTTCTTC,CASSDGGRGSNEQFF
13,TRBD2,TRBV11-2,.,TRBJ2-1,TGTGCCAGCAGCCCCCGGAGTAGCGGGGGGGGGTTCTTC,CASSPRSSGGGFF
15,TRBD1,TRBV30,.,TRBJ2-7,TGTGCCTGGAGAGCTCAGGGACAGGGCTTGTACGAGCAGTACTTC,CAWRAQGQGLYEQYF
15,TRBD2,TRBV11-3,.,TRBJ2-7,TGTGCCAGCAGCTTAGGCGGCGGGAGTTCTTACGAGCAGTACTTC,CASSLGGGSSYEQYF
16,TRBD2,TRBV18,.,TRBJ2-2,TGTGCCAGCTCACTAGGACTAGCGGGAACCACCGGGGAGCTGTTTTTT,CASSLGLAGTTGELFF
15,.,TRBV6-5,.,TRBJ1-2,TGTGCCAGCTCCTTCTCCTCACAGGGAGACTATGGCTACACCTTC,CASSFSSQGDYGYTF
15,.,TRBV9,.,TRBJ2-7,TGTGCCAGCAGCTACGGCGGGGATAGCTCCTACGAGCAGTACTTC,CASSYGGDSSYEQYF
14,.,TRBV27,once,TRBJ2-2,TGTGCCAGCAGGCGAGGTGGGGGCGCCGGGGAGCTGTTTTTT,CASRRGGGAGELFF
17,.,TRBV30,.,TRBJ2-3,TGTGCCTGGAGTGTCCTTGGGCTGGCGGGGGCTACAGATACGCAGTATTTT,CAWSVLGLAGATDTQYF
15,.,TRBV5-1,.,TRBJ2-2,TGCGCCAGCTACAGGGACCCTTCGAACACCGGGGAGCTGTTTTTT,CASYRDPSNTGELFF
13,.,TRBV7-6,.,TRBJ2-1,TGTGCCAGCAGCTTAGTCCCGTACAATGAGCAGTTCTTC,CASSLVPYNEQFF